The 18 T cell receptor beta chains presented below share a single source sample, sequenced in a study of follicular helper T cells after annual influenza vaccination. Time point denoted: 2014-2015 season, 7 days after vaccination. Assay used: immunoSEQ multiplex PCR; TCRdb lists only in-frame clones, some missing. The sample shows about 10,000 clones, roughly four fifths of them seen only once. The sequences come from CXCR5- memory CD4+ T cells sorted from blood, collected 7 days after influenza vaccination. The receptors derive from an adult who received the influenza vaccine.

The rearrangement uses TRBV4-3 and TRBJ1-2; TRBD1 agrees at 7 bases. CDR1 and CDR2 (germline): LGHNA, YSLEER. The CDR3 has 14 residues. J was trimmed by 8 bases and V by 0 bases; bases with no gene match: 6. The CDR3 is CASSQEGRGGGYTF. CDR3 coding DNA: TGCGCCAGCAGCCAAGAGGGCAGGGGGGGCGGCTACACCTTC.

This clone occurred a few times. The chain joins TRBV14 to TRBJ1-1, with 12 nucleotides matching TRBD1. The V segment lost 1 base and the J segment 6 bases; nucleotides outside the gene matches: 9. The CDR3 consists of 17 residues. CDR1 is SGHDN, CDR2 FVKESK, per germline. The CDR3 DNA reads as TGTGCCAGCAGCCAAGGGCCGGGGACAGGGGGCATCTCTGAAGCTTTCTTT. Its protein is CASSQGPGTGGISEAFF.

This chain uses TRBV7-2 with TRBJ2-7; D perhaps matches TRBD2 (5 bases). Germline-derived CDR1 and CDR2 are SGHTA and FQGNSA. The CDR3 is made up of 16 amino acids. V was cut by 1 base and J by 4 bases, with 17 bases left in between. The CDR3 bases are TGTGCCAGCAGCTTAGACAGCGGAGGACTCCTTTACGAGCAGTACTTC. Amino acid sequence: CASSLDSGGLLYEQYF.

The V gene is TRBV19, the J gene TRBJ2-7; D gene unclear. The CDR3 length is 14 residues. Germline CDR1 is LNHDA and CDR2 is SQIVND (reference sequence). V was clipped by 5 bases and J by 2 bases, with 13 bases between them. CDR3 sequence: CASSSPSGTYEQYF. As DNA, the CDR3 is TGTGCCAGTAGTTCCCCGTCCGGAACCTACGAGCAGTACTTC. Full variable domain (outside the CDR3, taken from reference TRBV19 and TRBJ2-7): DGGITQSPKYLFRKEGQNVTLSCEQNLNHDAMYWYRQDPGQGLRLIYYSQIVNDFQKGDIAEGYSVSREKKESFPLTVTSAQKNPTAFYLCASSSPSGTYEQYFGPGTRLTVT.

CDR3 amino acids: CASSDPRGTPNSPLHF. Here the CDR3 DNA reads TGTGCCAGCAGTGACCCGAGGGGTACGCCCAATTCACCCCTCCACTTT. J is TRBJ1-6 and V is TRBV6-4; a possible D gene is TRBD1 (5 bases). V lost 2 bases to trimming and J lost 7 bases, with 15 bases between them. In germline, CDR1 is MRHNA, CDR2 SNTAGT. The CDR3 consists of 16 residues.

This clone was detected only once. This chain joins TRBV5-4 and TRBJ2-2, with 9 nucleotides matching TRBD1. With V trimmed by 4 bases and J by 1 base, 2 bases remained unmatched. Germline V gene sequence: CDR1 SGHNT, CDR2 YYREEE (reference sequence). There are 15 residues in the CDR3. The CDR3 DNA reads as TGTGCCAGCAGCCTGGACAGGGGGAACACCGGGGAGCTGTTTTTT. Its protein is CASSLDRGNTGELFF.

This rearrangement joins TRBV27 to TRBJ2-7; TRBD1 or TRBD2 may be the D gene (5 bases each). This CDR3 has 13 residues. The V gene's germline CDR1 is MNHEY and CDR2 SMNVEV (reference sequence). Trimming removed 6 bases from V and 1 base from J, with 10 bases in between. In nucleotides, the CDR3 is TGTGCCAGCAGGAGGGACGGATCCTACGAGCAGTACTTC. Translated: CASRRDGSYEQYF.

The V gene is TRBV28, the J gene TRBJ2-7, with D perhaps matching TRBD1 (6 bases). Per germline, CDR1 MDHEN and CDR2 SYDVKM. V was clipped by 10 bases and J by 6 bases, with 19 bases between them. The length of the CDR3 is 13 residues. CDR3 sequence: CATAGTPFFEQYF. The DNA for the CDR3 is TGTGCCACTGCCGGGACACCATTCTTCGAGCAGTACTTC. The full variable domain, rest sourced from reference TRBV28 and TRBJ2-7, is DVKVTQSSRYLVKRTGEKVFLECVQDMDHENMFWYRQDPGLGLRLIYFSYDVKMKEKGDIPEGYSVSREKKERFSLILESASTNQTSMYLCATAGTPFFEQYFGPGTRLTVT.

The chain has TRBV5-1 and TRBJ2-7; D remains unclear. CDR1 is SGHRS and CDR2 is YFSETQ in the germline V gene. V lost 0 bases, J lost 3 bases, and 13 bases lay in between. The CDR3 loop spans 15 amino acids. The CDR3 nucleotides are TGCGCCAGCAGCTTGGCCTTAGGCGCTAACTACGAGCAGTACTTC. Amino acid sequence: CASSLALGANYEQYF. The full variable domain, in which reference TRBV5-1 and TRBJ2-7 provide the parts outside the CDR3, is KAGVTQTPRYLIKTRGQQVTLSCSPISGHRSVSWYQQTPGQGLQFLFEYFSETQRNKGNFPGRFSGRQFSNSRSEMNVSTLELGDSALYLCASSLALGANYEQYFGPGTRLTVT.

This clone was seen once. V and J are TRBV30 and TRBJ1-4; TRBD1 matches at 7 bases. V trimming: 2 bases; J trimming: 4 bases; junction bases outside the gene matches: 10. From germline, CDR1 is GTSNPN and CDR2 SVGIG (reference sequence). The CDR3 loop spans 16 amino acids. The CDR3 nucleotides read TGTGCCTGGAGTCCGGGACAGCGGTTGAATAATGAAAAACTGTTTTTT. It specifies CAWSPGQRLNNEKLFF.

This chain connects TRBV7-2 to TRBJ2-3; TRBD2 agrees at 10 bases. CDR1 is SGHTA, CDR2 FQGNSA, per germline. Trimming cost V 3 bases and J 5 bases; bases outside gene matches: 5. CDR3 length: 15 amino acids. The CDR3 DNA reads as TGTGCCAGCAGCTTTCAGCGGGGGGGCCGAGATACGCAGTATTTT. This translates into CASSFQRGGRDTQYF.

The chain is built from TRBV28 and TRBJ2-3; D unresolved. With 6 bases removed from V and 6 bases from J, the gap between germline ends came to 13 bases. From germline, CDR1 is MDHEN and CDR2 SYDVKM. The CDR3 covers 13 residues. The CDR3 coding sequence is TGTGCCAGCAGCCCCAGAGAAACGGATACGCAGTATTTT. This codes for CASSPRETDTQYF. Drawing the rest from reference TRBV28 and TRBJ2-3, the complete variable domain is DVKVTQSSRYLVKRTGEKVFLECVQDMDHENMFWYRQDPGLGLRLIYFSYDVKMKEKGDIPEGYSVSREKKERFSLILESASTNQTSMYLCASSPRETDTQYFGPGTRLTVL.

This clone appeared a single time. The chain links TRBV2 to TRBJ2-5; D uncertain. Germline V gene lookup returns CDR1 SNHLY and CDR2 FYNNEI. The CDR3 has 12 amino acids. V was clipped by 6 bases and J by 5 bases, with 10 bases between them. The CDR3: CASRPFRETQYF. The CDR3, as DNA: TGTGCCAGCAGGCCATTTAGGGAGACCCAGTACTTC.

With regard to this clone: The sample contains more than one DNA sequence encoding this CDR3. CDR3: CASERTGGTEAFF. In nucleotides, the CDR3 is TGTGCCAGCGAGCGGACAGGGGGCACTGAAGCTTTCTTT. The chain uses TRBV6-5 and TRBJ1-1; 10 nucleotides agree with TRBD1. Germline CDR1 reads MNHEY; CDR2 reads SVGAGI. This CDR3 is 13 amino acids long. J gave up 4 bases and V 8 bases, and 4 bases lay outside the gene matches.

The chain joins TRBV9 to TRBJ1-2; no clear D. CDR3 size: 14 residues. The germline V gene encodes CDR1 SGDLS and CDR2 YYNGEE. The germline V and J ends were trimmed by 2 bases and 8 bases, with 16 bases remaining between them. CDR3 residues: CASSVGGSSGGYTF. The DNA of the CDR3 is TGTGCCAGCAGCGTTGGAGGGTCTTCCGGAGGCTACACCTTC. Complete variable domain (other parts from reference TRBV9 and TRBJ1-2): DSGVTQTPKHLITATGQRVTLRCSPRSGDLSVYWYQQSLDQGLQFLIQYYNGEERAKGNILERFSAQQFPDLHSELNLSSLELGDSALYFCASSVGGSSGGYTFGSGTRLTVV.

This chain uses TRBV7-2 with TRBJ2-7, with TRBD1 identical over 10 bases. Germline CDR1 SGHTA, CDR2 FQGNSA. The V segment lost 5 bases and the J segment 7 bases; nucleotides outside the gene matches: 5. The CDR3 covers 13 residues. DNA of the CDR3: TGTGCCAGCAGCACCTGGACAGGGGGAGAGCAGTACTTC. As protein: CASSTWTGGEQYF.

V and J are TRBV6-4 and TRBJ2-3; 8 bases map to TRBD1. V trimming: 11 bases; J trimming: 3 bases; junction bases outside the gene matches: 22. This CDR3 is 18 amino acids long. Per germline, CDR1 MRHNA and CDR2 SNTAGT. The CDR3 nucleotides read TGTGCCCAAGGGCTGACAGGGGTGTATCGGAGCGGGACAGATACGCAGTATTTT. It specifies CAQGLTGVYRSGTDTQYF.

This clone occurred a few times. V is TRBV10-3 and J is TRBJ1-2; D unresolved. The CDR3 contains 14 residues. V was shortened by 3 bases and J by 0 bases, with 8 bases between the two germline ends. Germline V gives CDR1 ENHRY, CDR2 SYGVKD. The CDR3 loop reads CAISDPLTNYGYTF. The CDR3, as DNA: TGTGCCATCAGTGACCCACTAACTAACTATGGCTACACCTTC.